What follows describes a single T cell receptor (beta chain). In germline, CDR1 is MDHEN, CDR2 SYDVKM. This CDR3 is 13 amino acids long. V was cut by 5 bases and J by 4 bases, with 10 bases left in between. These data are taken from a study of blood T cells in healthy people across ages. Sample-barcoded 5' priming and a J-beta primer mix drove a second PCR of about 6 to 12 cycles. TCRdb itself ran the 5' RACE reads through MiXCR, one entry per CDR3 protein. The data hold over 1,300,000 distinct CDR3 sequences, with around 59% observed a single time. This TCR was recovered from a man between 18 and 29 years old in good health. V usage is TRBV28 and J usage is TRBJ2-3; perhaps TRBD1 as D (6 bases). The source material was blood. The CDR3 region is CASSPQGADTQYF. DNA for the CDR3: TGTGCCAGCAGTCCACAGGGCGCAGATACGCAGTATTTT.